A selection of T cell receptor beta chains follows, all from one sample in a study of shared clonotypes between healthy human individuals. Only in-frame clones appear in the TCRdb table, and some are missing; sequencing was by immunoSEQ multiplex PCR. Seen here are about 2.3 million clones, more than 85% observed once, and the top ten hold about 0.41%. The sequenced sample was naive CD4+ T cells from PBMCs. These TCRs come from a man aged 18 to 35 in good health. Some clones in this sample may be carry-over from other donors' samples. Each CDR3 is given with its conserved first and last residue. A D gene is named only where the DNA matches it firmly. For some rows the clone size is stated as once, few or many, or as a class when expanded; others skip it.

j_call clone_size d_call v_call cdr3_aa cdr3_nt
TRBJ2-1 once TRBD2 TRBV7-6 CASSSIAGSDVYEQFF TGTGCCAGCAGCTCTATAGCGGGATCGGATGTTTATGAGCAGTTCTTC
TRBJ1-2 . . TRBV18 CASSPIGNHYGYTF TGTGCCAGCTCACCTATTGGCAACCACTATGGCTACACCTTC
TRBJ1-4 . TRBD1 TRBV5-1 CASSLNPVTGNEKLFF TGCGCCAGCAGCTTGAACCCGGTGACAGGGAATGAAAAACTGTTTTTT
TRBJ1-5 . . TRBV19 CASRSTGALNQPQHF TGTGCCAGTAGGTCCACCGGAGCCCTCAATCAGCCCCAGCATTTT
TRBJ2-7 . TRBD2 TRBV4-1 CASSHYPSGRSYEQYF TGCGCCAGCAGCCACTATCCTAGCGGGAGAAGTTACGAGCAGTACTTC
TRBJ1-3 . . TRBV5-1 CASSLADGGPSGNTIYF TGCGCCAGCAGCTTGGCCGACGGGGGACCTTCCGGAAACACCATATATTTT
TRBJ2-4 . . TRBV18 CASSPEGSPKNIQYF TGTGCCAGCTCCCCAGAGGGTAGCCCCAAAAACATTCAGTACTTC
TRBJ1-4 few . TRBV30 CAWRIPGNEKLFF TGTGCCTGGAGAATCCCAGGCAATGAAAAACTGTTTTTT
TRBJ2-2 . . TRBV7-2 CASSPQGPQNTGELFF TGTGCCAGCAGCCCCCAGGGACCGCAGAACACCGGGGAGCTGTTTTTT
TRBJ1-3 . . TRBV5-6 CASSLGGASGNTIYF TGTGCCAGCAGCTTGGGTGGGGCCTCCGGAAACACCATATATTTT
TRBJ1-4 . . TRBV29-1 CSVGTREKLFF TGCAGCGTTGGGACACGCGAAAAACTGTTTTTT
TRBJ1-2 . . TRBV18 CASSPGAETYGYTF TGTGCCAGCTCACCGGGGGCAGAGACCTATGGCTACACCTTC
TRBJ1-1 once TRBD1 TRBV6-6 CASSRQGFTEAFF TGTGCCAGCAGCCGACAGGGGTTCACTGAAGCTTTCTTT
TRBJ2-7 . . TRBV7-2 CASSRGLTGSGNEQYF TGTGCCAGCAGCCGAGGTCTCACGGGATCCGGGAACGAGCAGTACTTC
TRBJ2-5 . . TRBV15 CATSREGQETQYF TGTGCCACCAGCAGAGAGGGACAAGAGACCCAGTACTTC
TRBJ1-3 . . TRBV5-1 CASSLVGSTSGNTIYF TGCGCCAGCAGCTTGGTAGGCAGCACCTCTGGAAACACCATATATTTT
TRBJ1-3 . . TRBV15 CATSREPNSGNTIYF TGTGCCACCAGCAGAGAGCCGAACTCTGGAAACACCATATATTTT
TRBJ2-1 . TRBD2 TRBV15 CATSASGRDYNEQFF TGTGCCACCAGCGCCAGCGGGAGAGACTACAATGAGCAGTTCTTC
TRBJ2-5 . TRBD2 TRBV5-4 CASSLGLAVEETQYF TGTGCCAGCAGCTTGGGGCTAGCGGTGGAAGAGACCCAGTACTTC
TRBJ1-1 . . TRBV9 CASSVGASVNTEAFF TGTGCCAGCAGCGTAGGGGCAAGCGTGAACACTGAAGCTTTCTTT
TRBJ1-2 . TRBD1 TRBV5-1 CASSGQGDYGYTF TGCGCCAGCAGCGGACAGGGCGACTATGGCTACACCTTC
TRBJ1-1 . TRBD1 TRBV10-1 CASIHNRGRPLNTEAFF TGCGCCAGCATTCACAACAGGGGGCGGCCGTTGAACACTGAAGCTTTCTTT
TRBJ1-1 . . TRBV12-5 CASGRDGYTEAFF TGTGCTAGTGGTAGGGACGGCTACACTGAAGCTTTCTTT
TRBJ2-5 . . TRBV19 CASSLDGYQETQYF TGTGCCAGTAGTTTGGACGGGTACCAAGAGACCCAGTACTTC
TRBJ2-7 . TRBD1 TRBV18 CASSPDIGTGAYEQYF TGTGCCAGCTCACCCGACATCGGGACAGGGGCCTACGAGCAGTACTTC
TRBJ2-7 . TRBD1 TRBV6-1 CASSDQDRVGNEQYF TGTGCCAGCAGTGACCAAGACAGGGTCGGGAACGAGCAGTACTTC
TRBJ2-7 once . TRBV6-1 CASSALLVYEQYF TGTGCCAGCAGTGCCTTGCTCGTCTACGAGCAGTACTTC
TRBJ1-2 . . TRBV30 CAWSSEMSYTF TGTGCCTGGAGTTCTGAGATGAGCTACACCTTC